This is a list of T cell receptor beta chains from one sample in a study of control samples from healthy donors and cancer patients. Produced via immunoSEQ multiplex PCR; TCRdb's table is partial and in-frame only. The data hold approximately 170,000 clones, with around 91% observed a single time. Sequenced sample: blood. The receptors were gathered from a woman aged 45-65 years in good health. Both conserved end residues are part of each CDR3. The order of the fields is J gene, clone size, D gene, V gene, CDR3 DNA, CDR3 protein. A D gene is named only where the DNA matches it firmly. Clone sizes are given selectively: once, few, many, or a class where the clone is expanded.

>TRBJ2-5|-|-|TRBV21-1
TGTGCCAGCAGCAGGGCTGCAGGGACCCAGTACTTC
CASSRAAGTQYF
>TRBJ2-1|-|TRBD2|TRBV6-6
TGTGCCAGCAGTCCAACCCTAGGACTAGCGGGCGACAATGAGCAGTTCTTC
CASSPTLGLAGDNEQFF
>TRBJ1-1|-|-|TRBV6-5
TGTGCCAGCAGTCCAACCTCCACCGGGACTCGAGCTTTCTTT
CASSPTSTGTRAFF
>TRBJ1-6|-|TRBD1|TRBV7-3
TGTGCCAGCAGCTTACGGGGACAGGGTTATAATTCACCCCTCCACTTT
CASSLRGQGYNSPLHF
>TRBJ2-1|-|-|TRBV11-3
TGTGCCAGCAGCTTAAATTCACTAGCCTACAATGAGCAGTTCTTC
CASSLNSLAYNEQFF
>TRBJ1-6|-|-|TRBV19
TGTGCCAGTAGTTCTCAGGGGAGGTCACCCCTCCACTTT
CASSSQGRSPLHF
>TRBJ1-3|-|-|TRBV19
TGTGCCACCGCGGGCCTCGACGGGGACACCATATATTTT
CATAGLDGDTIYF
>TRBJ2-5|-|-|TRBV20-1
TGCAGTGCGGATCTAGGTCGGACCCAGTACTTC
CSADLGRTQYF
>TRBJ1-2|-|-|TRBV18
TGTGCCAGCTCACCGTCGGACACTCGGGGCTACACCTTC
CASSPSDTRGYTF
>TRBJ1-5|-|-|TRBV6-2/TRBV6-3
TGTGCCAGCAGTTACAGGGAATCAAGGACCCAGCCCCAGCATTTT
CASSYRESRTQPQHF
>TRBJ2-7|once|-|TRBV6-6
TGTGCCAGCCACAGGGACCCCTACGAGCAGTACTTC
CASHRDPYEQYF
>TRBJ1-4|-|TRBD1|TRBV3-1/TRBV3-2
TGTGCCAGCAGCCAAGGTGACAGGGGGGGAGCTAATGAAAAACTGTTTTTT
CASSQGDRGGANEKLFF
>TRBJ2-5|-|-|TRBV7-6
TGTGCCAGCAGCTTAAGCCCACAGCAAGAGACCCAGTACTTC
CASSLSPQQETQYF
>TRBJ1-1|-|-|TRBV5-4
TGTGCCAGCAGCTTGGTGCAGGTGGGGGAAGCTTTCTTT
CASSLVQVGEAFF
>TRBJ1-2|-|-|TRBV12-3/TRBV12-4
TGTGCCAGCAGTTTTCTCGGGGGGCTTTCCCACACCTTC
CASSFLGGLSHTF
>TRBJ1-2|-|TRBD1|TRBV2
TGTGCCAGCAGTGAGTTGGGGACAGGGGTCAACTATGGCTACACCTTC
CASSELGTGVNYGYTF
>TRBJ2-1|-|-|TRBV6-5
TGTGCCAGCGGGTATAATGAGCAGTTCTTC
CASGYNEQFF
>TRBJ2-3|-|TRBD2|TRBV6-6
TGTGCCAGCAGCTCGGGGGGGGAAACGCAGTATTTT
CASSSGGETQYF
>TRBJ2-1|-|-|TRBV27
TGTGCCAGCAGTTCGGACAGTTCCTACAATGAGCAGTTCTTC
CASSSDSSYNEQFF
>TRBJ2-7|-|-|TRBV4-1
TGCGCCAGCAGCCCCCCAAAGGTACAGCACACCTACGAGCAGTACTTC
CASSPPKVQHTYEQYF
>TRBJ2-1|-|TRBD2|TRBV9
TGTGCCAGCAGCGTAGAGGGGACTAGCGGGAGTTGGGACAATGAGCAGTTCTTC
CASSVEGTSGSWDNEQFF
>TRBJ2-1|-|-|TRBV3-1/TRBV3-2
TGTGCCAGCAGCGACCTGGCGAGACTGGTATACAATGAGCAGTTCTTC
CASSDLARLVYNEQFF
>TRBJ1-1|once|-|TRBV19
TGTGCCAGTACCCCTCGGGGGGGCTGGACTGAAGCTTTCTTT
CASTPRGGWTEAFF
>TRBJ1-2|-|-|TRBV2
TGTGCCAGCAAGAGTGACGTTGGCTACACCTTC
CASKSDVGYTF
>TRBJ2-5|once|TRBD2|TRBV5-6
TGTGCCAGCAACCGCGGGGGAGTCCAAGAGACCCAGTACTTC
CASNRGGVQETQYF
>TRBJ1-4|-|-|TRBV5-1
TGCGCCAGCAGCCTTGATTTCCGGGGGACTAATGAAAAACTGTTTTTT
CASSLDFRGTNEKLFF
>TRBJ1-1|-|-|TRBV2
TGTGCCAGCGGGGAGGGAAGCACTGAAGCTTTCTTT
CASGEGSTEAFF
>TRBJ2-7|-|-|TRBV6-6
TGTGCCAGCTCCCCAGCAGGGGCCTACGAGCAGTACTTC
CASSPAGAYEQYF
>TRBJ1-4|-|-|TRBV7-9
TGTGCCAGCAGCTTAGCTAGATTTCTTAATGAAAAACTGTTTTTT
CASSLARFLNEKLFF
>TRBJ2-5|-|TRBD1|TRBV5-8
TGTGCCAGCAGCTTCCCTGGGACAGGGGGTCGAGAGACCCAGTACTTC
CASSFPGTGGRETQYF
>TRBJ1-1|-|-|TRBV28
TGTGCCAGCGACTCGATCACTGAAGCTTTCTTT
CASDSITEAFF
>TRBJ1-6|-|TRBD1|TRBV5-4
TGTGCCAGCAGCTCAGGGGACAGGGGTAATTCACCCCTCCACTTT
CASSSGDRGNSPLHF
>TRBJ1-5|-|TRBD1|TRBV28
TGTGCCGGAAGAACGGGGACAGGGAGCAATCAGCCCCAGCATTTT
CAGRTGTGSNQPQHF
>TRBJ2-7|-|TRBD1|TRBV7-2
TGTGCCAGCAGCTTAGGTTTCGGGACAGGGACCTACGAGCAGTACTTC
CASSLGFGTGTYEQYF
>TRBJ2-3|-|-|TRBV6-6
TGTGCCAGCAAGTTCGAGTTCACAGATACGCAGTATTTT
CASKFEFTDTQYF
>TRBJ1-2|-|TRBD1|TRBV28
TGTGCCAGCGGACCGGGACAGGGGTACTATGGCTACACCTTC
CASGPGQGYYGYTF
>TRBJ1-1|-|-|TRBV30
TGTGCCTGGATCCCGAATCGGGCAGCGGATATGGCTGAAGCTTTCTTT
CAWIPNRAADMAEAFF
>TRBJ1-4|-|-|TRBV19
TGTGCCAGTAGTATCGGTAGGGCAGCAGGCGAAAAACTGTTTTTT
CASSIGRAAGEKLFF
>TRBJ2-1|once|TRBD2|TRBV14
TGTGCCAGCAGCCACTCTGGGCCTAGCGGGAACAATGAGCAGTTCTTC
CASSHSGPSGNNEQFF
>TRBJ1-6|few|-|TRBV7-9
TGTGCCAGCAGCCCCGACTTGCCGGGGAATTCACCCCTCCACTTT
CASSPDLPGNSPLHF
>TRBJ2-3|-|TRBD2|TRBV7-9
TGTGCCAGCAGCTTAGAATCCGCACTAGCGGGAGCAGATACGCAGTATTTT
CASSLESALAGADTQYF
>TRBJ1-1|-|-|TRBV19
TGTGCCAGTAGTAGGACAGCTTTGAACACTGAAGCTTTCTTT
CASSRTALNTEAFF
>TRBJ1-4|-|-|TRBV5-1
TGCGCCAGCAGCACGGGCCCGGGCAATGAAAAACTGTTTTTT
CASSTGPGNEKLFF
>TRBJ1-1|-|-|TRBV10-3
TGTGCCATCGGGGAGCTGAACACTGAAGCTTTCTTT
CAIGELNTEAFF
>TRBJ1-4|-|-|TRBV28
TGTGCCAGCAGTTCCCTTCAGGGATTGGGTGAAAAACTGTTTTTT
CASSSLQGLGEKLFF
>TRBJ2-3|-|TRBD2|TRBV5-1
TGCGCCAGCAGTCTTGGGAGCGGGGGGCTCCGGTATAGCACAGATACGCAGTATTTT
CASSLGSGGLRYSTDTQYF
>TRBJ2-5|-|-|TRBV20-1
TGCAGTGCTAGGAAAGAGACCCAGTACTTC
CSARKETQYF
>TRBJ1-1|few|-|TRBV20-1
TGCAGCCACACAACAGCTTTCTTT
CSHTTAFF
>TRBJ2-7|-|-|TRBV4-3
TGCGCCAGCAGCCAAGATTTAGGCAGGGCCGGCGAGCAGTACTTC
CASSQDLGRAGEQYF
>TRBJ1-1|-|-|TRBV5-1
TGCGCCAGCAGCCCTATCGGCTGGAACACTGAAGCTTTCTTT
CASSPIGWNTEAFF
>TRBJ2-1|-|TRBD2|TRBV24-1
TGTGCCACCAGTGATCCCCCCCAAAATCTAGCGGTCTCCTACAATGAGCAGTTCTTC
CATSDPPQNLAVSYNEQFF
>TRBJ2-3|-|TRBD2|TRBV28
TGTGCCAGCAGTCTATCGACTAGCGGGAAGGATACGCAGTATTTT
CASSLSTSGKDTQYF
>TRBJ1-5|-|-|TRBV7-8
TGTGCCAGCAGCCCCTCGGGGGCGGTGATTTCTCAGCCCCAGCATTTT
CASSPSGAVISQPQHF
>TRBJ2-3|-|-|TRBV4-3
TGCGCCAGCAGCCAAGAGCCCAACACAGATACGCAGTATTTT
CASSQEPNTDTQYF
>TRBJ2-1|-|TRBD1|TRBV9
TGTGCCAGCAGCGCCGGGACAGGGTACAATGAGCAGTTCTTC
CASSAGTGYNEQFF